The 21 T cell receptor beta chains listed next were all sequenced from one sample in a study of identical twins. A single record per CDR3 protein comes from TCRdb applying MiXCR to the 5' RACE reads. The sample lists 510,000 or so distinct CDR3 sequences; 13% to 15% were seen once. The same data also went into a second study, on yellow fever vaccine responses in identical twins.

Sequenced sample: CD4+ T cells sorted from blood. These TCRs come from a woman between 18 and 30 years old in good health.

This clonotype was seen a handful of times. The chain employs TRBV11-2 and TRBJ2-1; 11 nucleotides agree with TRBD2. V lost 1 base to trimming and J lost 0 bases; unmatched junction nucleotides: 8. CDR1 is SGHAT, CDR2 FQNNGV, per germline. The CDR3 runs 19 residues. CDR3: CASSLVTSGGFSSYNEQFF. The CDR3 nucleotides are TGTGCCAGCAGCTTAGTTACTAGCGGGGGATTCAGCTCCTACAATGAGCAGTTCTTC.

The sample holds a few counts of this clonotype. The chain employs TRBV20-1 and TRBJ2-7, with TRBD1 matching over 7 bases. Looked up from germline, CDR1 is DFQATT and CDR2 is SNEGSKA (reference sequence). The CDR3 has 13 amino acids. V lost 2 bases, J lost 3 bases, and 4 bases stayed unmatched. The CDR3, as DNA: TGCAGTGCTAGACAGGGACAGAACTACGAGCAGTACTTC. This gives the protein CSARQGQNYEQYF.

The table lists this clonotype with a few counts. The chain couples TRBV20-1 to TRBJ2-1, with D tentatively TRBD2 (6 bases). Deletions cut 0 bases from V and 0 bases from J, with 18 bases between. Per the germline V gene, CDR1 is DFQATT and CDR2 is SNEGSKA (reference sequence). The CDR3 spans 18 residues. The CDR3 loop is CSARDPGSGLSSYNEQFF. The CDR3 bases are TGCAGTGCTAGAGATCCTGGTAGCGGTTTAAGCTCCTACAATGAGCAGTTCTTC.

This clonotype was observed a few times. The chain combines TRBV7-9 with TRBJ1-5; a possible D gene is TRBD1 (6 bases). The CDR3 loop spans 17 amino acids. Looked up from germline, CDR1 is SEHNR and CDR2 is FQNEAQ (reference sequence). V gave up 7 bases and J gave up 2 bases, with 21 bases separating them. CDR3 region: CASTIPTVGQRNQPQHF. The DNA for the CDR3 is TGTGCCAGCACCATCCCCACAGTAGGACAGCGCAATCAGCCCCAGCATTTT. Based on the CDR3 plus reference TRBV7-9 and TRBJ1-5, the full variable domain is DTGVSQNPRHKITKRGQNVTFRCDPISEHNRLYWYRQTLGQGPEFLTYFQNEAQLEKSRLLSDRFSAERPKGSFSTLEIQRTEQGDSAMYLCASTIPTVGQRNQPQHFGDGTRLSIL.

The chain links TRBV29-1 to TRBJ2-3; D is ambiguous. From germline, CDR1 is SQVTM and CDR2 ANQGSEA. CDR3 length: 12 residues. V lost 3 bases to trimming and J lost 6 bases, with 10 bases between them. The DNA of the CDR3 is TGCAGCGTTGAGGGCCAGGCGGATACGCAGTATTTT. This codes for CSVEGQADTQYF.

The chain couples TRBV7-9 to TRBJ1-1; D is perhaps TRBD1 (6 bases). V was cut by 4 bases and J by 10 bases, with 19 bases left in between. The CDR3 is 14 residues long. Germline CDR1 SEHNR, CDR2 FQNEAQ (reference sequence). The CDR3 bases are TGTGCCAGCAGCTCGCGGGACACCCAATCGGGAGCTTTCTTT. Translating it yields CASSSRDTQSGAFF. The variable domain in full, completed from reference TRBV7-9 and TRBJ1-1, reads DTGVSQNPRHKITKRGQNVTFRCDPISEHNRLYWYRQTLGQGPEFLTYFQNEAQLEKSRLLSDRFSAERPKGSFSTLEIQRTEQGDSAMYLCASSSRDTQSGAFFGQGTRLTVV.

This chain connects TRBV29-1 to TRBJ2-5; no reliable D call. V was shortened by 2 bases and J by 4 bases, with 11 bases between the two germline ends. Germline V gene lookup returns CDR1 SQVTM and CDR2 ANQGSEA. This CDR3 has 13 amino acids. In DNA, the CDR3 is TGCAGCGTTGAAACGTGGAAGACAGAGACCCAGTACTTC. It codes for CSVETWKTETQYF.

The rearrangement joins TRBV4-1 to TRBJ1-1; tentative D call: TRBD1 (6 bases). Trimming removed 8 bases from V and 1 base from J, with 14 bases in between. This CDR3 is built from 14 residues. CDR1 and CDR2 (germline): MGHRA, YSYEKL. The CDR3 region is CASRPGTRNTEAFF. CDR3 bases: TGCGCCAGCCGACCGGGGACACGGAACACTGAAGCTTTCTTT.

This clonotype was picked up a small number of times. The V gene is TRBV5-1, the J gene TRBJ1-1; no clear D. The germline V and J ends were trimmed by 0 bases and 4 bases, with 4 bases remaining between them. Per germline, CDR1 SGHRS and CDR2 YFSETQ. The CDR3 runs 12 residues. CDR3 bases: TGCGCCAGCAGCTTGGTTAGCACTGAAGCTTTCTTT. Translating it yields CASSLVSTEAFF.

This clonotype turned up a few times. V gene TRBV20-1 combines with J gene TRBJ1-1; TRBD1 matches at 10 bases. This CDR3 has 13 amino acids. V lost 8 bases, J lost 5 bases, and 8 bases stayed unmatched. CDR1 and CDR2 from the germline V gene are DFQATT and SNEGSKA (reference sequence). This CDR3 is CSPRDRGVTEAFF. In DNA form, the CDR3 reads TGCAGTCCCCGGGACAGGGGAGTGACTGAAGCTTTCTTT.

In this sample, this clonotype turned up once. The rearrangement uses TRBV14 and TRBJ2-3; D unclear. V dropped 0 bases and J dropped 6 bases, with 13 bases sitting between them. Germline assignment: CDR1 SGHDN and CDR2 FVKESK. This CDR3 contains 15 residues. The CDR3 spells CASSQEFLVGDTQYF. CDR3 DNA: TGTGCCAGCAGCCAAGAATTTCTAGTAGGGGATACGCAGTATTTT. The full variable domain, its missing parts supplied by reference TRBV14 and TRBJ2-3, is EAGVTQFPSHSVIEKGQTVTLRCDPISGHDNLYWYRRVMGKEIKFLLHFVKESKQDESGMPNNRFLAERTGGTYSTLKVQPAELEDSGVYFCASSQEFLVGDTQYFGPGTRLTVL.

This clonotype was seen repeatedly, ten times or more. V is TRBV14 and J is TRBJ1-1; D gene unclear. CDR1 and CDR2 (germline): SGHDN, FVKESK. Trimming removed 0 bases from V and 11 bases from J, with 16 bases in between. This CDR3 is built from 14 residues. The CDR3 DNA follows: TGTGCCAGCAGCCAAGATTGGTTAAGGGATTTTGCTTTCTTT. This gives the protein CASSQDWLRDFAFF.

The rearrangement uses TRBV6-5 and TRBJ2-1, with a weak D call TRBD1 (5 bases). Trimming removed 2 bases at V and 1 base at J, with 12 bases between. Germline values: CDR1 MNHEY, CDR2 SVGAGI. The CDR3 runs 16 residues. This chain's CDR3 is CASSYGAVASYNEQFF. The CDR3 DNA reads as TGTGCCAGCAGTTACGGGGCTGTAGCATCCTACAATGAGCAGTTCTTC.

The chain joins TRBV6-1 to TRBJ2-1; D could derive from TRBD1 or TRBD2 (6 bases each). The V gene's germline CDR1 is MNHNS and CDR2 SASEGT. This CDR3 comprises 17 residues. V gave up 1 base and J gave up 4 bases, with 17 bases separating them. The CDR3 region has the DNA TGTGCCAGCAGTGAAGGGGGGGCAGCGGCCTTATACAATGAGCAGTTCTTC. It is translated as CASSEGGAAALYNEQFF.

The chain has TRBV7-8 and TRBJ2-7; tentative D call: TRBD2 (5 bases). Trimming removed 1 base at V and 2 bases at J, with 9 bases between. Germline V gene sequence: CDR1 SGHVS, CDR2 FQNEAQ. The CDR3 runs to 14 residues. CDR3 residues: CASSLGGLPYEQYF. The CDR3 DNA sequence: TGTGCCAGCAGCTTAGGCGGACTCCCCTACGAGCAGTACTTC.

In its sample, this clonotype was seen a few times. CDR3 region: CASSYSIWGQGSPGELFF. In DNA, the CDR3 is TGTGCCAGCAGTTACTCGATTTGGGGACAGGGGTCCCCCGGGGAGCTGTTTTTT. The genes are TRBV6-5 and TRBJ2-2, with 10 bases aligning to TRBD1. Germline V gene data show CDR1 as MNHEY and CDR2 as SVGAGI. This CDR3 has 18 amino acids. V shed 0 bases, J shed 6 bases, and the junction held 10 bases outside the gene matches.

The chain has TRBV3-1 and TRBJ2-4; D ambiguous. The CDR3 has 15 amino acids. The V gene's germline CDR1 is LGHDT and CDR2 YNNKEL (reference sequence). The V end was cut by 4 bases, the J end by 5 bases, with 15 bases between. For the CDR3, the DNA is TGTGCCAGCAGCCTACACGGTGGTAATGAAAACATTCAGTACTTC. It yields the protein CASSLHGGNENIQYF.

The V gene is TRBV7-9, the J gene TRBJ1-2; D is unclear. The ends were cut back, 5 bases at V and 2 bases at J, with 15 bases in the middle. The CDR3 covers 15 residues. Per germline, CDR1 SEHNR and CDR2 FQNEAQ (reference sequence). CDR3 in DNA: TGTGCCAGCAGCCGGCGTGAAGGGTTGAACTATGGCTACACCTTC. Residues: CASSRREGLNYGYTF.

This chain joins TRBV5-1 and TRBJ2-3; 8 bases are a match to TRBD2. J lost 2 bases, V lost 4 bases, and 12 bases had no gene match. The CDR3 totals 17 residues. CDR1 SGHRS and CDR2 YFSETQ come from the germline V gene. CDR3 in DNA: TGCGCCAGCAGCCCCCGGGGCAGCGGGAGTGTCACAGATACGCAGTATTTT. Translation gives CASSPRGSGSVTDTQYF.

The V and J genes are TRBV5-1 and TRBJ2-7, with 9 bases aligning to TRBD1. The CDR3 totals 21 residues. Trimming cost V 4 bases and J 3 bases; bases outside gene matches: 26. Per the germline V gene, CDR1 is SGHRS and CDR2 is YFSETQ. CDR3 in DNA: TGCGCCAGCAGCCAGCCCCTCCTCCGGGGACAGGGTCACGAACAGGTCTACGAGCAGTACGTC. Amino acid sequence: CASSQPLLRGQGHEQVYEQYV.

V gene TRBV2 combines with J gene TRBJ2-5; a possible D gene is TRBD1 (6 bases). Germline V gives CDR1 SNHLY, CDR2 FYNNEI. Trimming stripped 6 bases from V and 2 bases from J, with 10 bases between. CDR3 length: 13 residues. This CDR3 reads CASRRQEQETQYF. The CDR3 DNA reads as TGTGCCAGCAGACGACAGGAGCAAGAGACCCAGTACTTC.